Listed below are T cell receptor beta chains from one sample, sequenced in a study of cytotoxic CD8 clonotypes in ibrutinib-treated CLL. Assay: immunoSEQ multiplex PCR; the TCRdb copy retains only in-frame clones and omits some. The sample lists about 130,000 clones, around 84% seen once, with 2.5% to 3.5% in the top ten. Sample: PBMCs, taken after 24 months of ibrutinib treatment. These receptors were obtained from a human donor with chronic lymphocytic leukemia. CDR3s include the opening cysteine and the closing phenylalanine or tryptophan. D genes are given only for firm matches.

d_call | j_call | v_call | cdr3_aa
TRBD1 | TRBJ1-4 | TRBV5-4 | CASSSGGRTGNEKLFF
TRBD2 | TRBJ2-3 | TRBV27 | CASSFLLAGSTDTQYF
TRBD1 | TRBJ2-3 | TRBV11-3 | CASSPGGTGSDTQYF
. | TRBJ2-3 | TRBV9 | CASSVGWTSTDTQYF
. | TRBJ1-2 | TRBV4-3 | CASSQEGLGDYGYTF
TRBD1 | TRBJ1-5 | TRBV30 | CAWSRDRGWEQPQHF
. | TRBJ1-5 | TRBV14 | CASSSWGTHQPQHF
TRBD1 | TRBJ2-7 | TRBV5-6 | CASSTDRGVTDEQYF
TRBD1 | TRBJ2-5 | TRBV5-4 | CASSEDRGRETQYF
. | TRBJ1-1 | TRBV25-1 | CASSRNWNTEAFF
TRBD1 | TRBJ1-2 | TRBV7-2 | CASSLMRQGGGYTF
. | TRBJ2-1 | TRBV7-8 | CASSLPARDFHPRDEQFF
TRBD2 | TRBJ2-7 | TRBV11-2 | CASSSGRLYEQYF
. | TRBJ2-5 | TRBV6-1 | CASSENGGGQETQYF
. | TRBJ1-5 | TRBV7-9 | CASSFGGSQPQHF
. | TRBJ1-2 | TRBV19 | CASSQEGTNYGYTF
. | TRBJ2-5 | TRBV5-4 | CASRSRGGGTEETQYF
. | TRBJ2-7 | TRBV5-1 | CASSLAPRRSYEQYF
TRBD2 | TRBJ2-7 | TRBV6-1 | CATRGGLREQYF
TRBD1 | TRBJ2-6 | TRBV9 | CASSHYLGDRADSGANVLTF
TRBD1 | TRBJ2-1 | TRBV6-6 | CASSYSQGYDEQFF
. | TRBJ1-4 | TRBV29-1 | CSVQELNEKLFF
TRBD1 | TRBJ1-4 | TRBV5-1 | CASSLGTGSEKLFF
TRBD1 | TRBJ2-3 | TRBV6-1 | CASSGRQGGWADTQYF
TRBD2 | TRBJ2-7 | TRBV7-2 | CASSLDGGAGGSNEQYF
. | TRBJ1-2 | TRBV6-5 | CASSRTAYGYTF
TRBD2 | TRBJ2-7 | TRBV5-1 | CASSLEDSGAYEQYF
. | TRBJ1-2 | TRBV9 | CASSVAGGGYGYTF
. | TRBJ2-3 | TRBV5-1 | CASSPGAPNHLQSTDTQYF
. | TRBJ1-2 | TRBV7-8 | CASSLAGATYGYTF
TRBD1 | TRBJ1-1 | TRBV18 | CASSETGGGGAFF
TRBD2 | TRBJ2-2 | TRBV25-1 | CASSASGGANTGELFF
TRBD2 | TRBJ2-7 | TRBV7-9 | CASSPSPGTSGARAGEQYF
TRBD1 | TRBJ1-4 | TRBV5-1 | CASSLEGQGAYEKLFF
. | TRBJ1-1 | TRBV29-1 | CSARQTNTEAFF
TRBD1 | TRBJ1-3 | TRBV15 | CATSEDRYSGNTIYF
TRBD2 | TRBJ2-1 | TRBV5-4 | CASSVGSGTSGARGQFF
TRBD1 | TRBJ2-5 | TRBV5-4 | CASSPDREETQYF
. | TRBJ1-5 | TRBV7-2 | CASSLAPENQPQHF
. | TRBJ1-5 | TRBV10-2 | CASSRDRPPLQPQHF
. | TRBJ2-7 | TRBV7-2 | CASSLDRVFEQYF
. | TRBJ1-3 | TRBV6-6 | CASTKSGPSGNTIYF
. | TRBJ1-2 | TRBV5-1 | CASSLGGEERGGYTF
. | TRBJ2-2 | TRBV11-3 | CASSLAPTGTGELFF
TRBD1 | TRBJ1-3 | TRBV4-1 | CASSQDGDSISGNTIYF
. | TRBJ2-4 | TRBV5-5 | CASSLGSNIQYF
. | TRBJ2-1 | TRBV4-3 | CASSQVPRHEQFF
. | TRBJ2-5 | TRBV11-2 | CASSLDQETQYF
. | TRBJ2-2 | TRBV6-5 | CASSYKSRATGELFF
. | TRBJ1-6 | TRBV4-1 | CASSLDGNSPLHF
. | TRBJ2-7 | TRBV11-2 | CASSLSPRRTHYEQYF
TRBD2 | TRBJ2-4 | TRBV30 | CAWSVSSGGAKNIQYF
. | TRBJ1-2 | TRBV29-1 | CSVGGRENENYGYTF
TRBD1 | TRBJ2-2 | TRBV9 | CASSPSGTGYWELFF
TRBD1 | TRBJ1-4 | TRBV6-9 | CATGNEKLFF